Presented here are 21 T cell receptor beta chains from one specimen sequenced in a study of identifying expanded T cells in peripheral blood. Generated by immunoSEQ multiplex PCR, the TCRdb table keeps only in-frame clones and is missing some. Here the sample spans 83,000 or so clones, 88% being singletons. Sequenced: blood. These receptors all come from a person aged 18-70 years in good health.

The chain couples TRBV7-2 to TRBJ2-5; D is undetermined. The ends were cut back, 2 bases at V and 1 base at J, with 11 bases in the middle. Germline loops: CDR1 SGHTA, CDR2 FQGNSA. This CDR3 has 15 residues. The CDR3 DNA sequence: TGTGCCAGCAGCTTAAATTTGGGTGCCCAAGAGACCCAGTACTTC. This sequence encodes CASSLNLGAQETQYF.

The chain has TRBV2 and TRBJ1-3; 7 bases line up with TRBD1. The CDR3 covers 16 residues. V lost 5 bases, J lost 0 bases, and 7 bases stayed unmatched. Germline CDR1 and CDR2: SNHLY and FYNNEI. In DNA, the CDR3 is TGTGCCAGCAGTACTGGGGACAGACTCTCTGGAAACACCATATATTTT. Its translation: CASSTGDRLSGNTIYF.

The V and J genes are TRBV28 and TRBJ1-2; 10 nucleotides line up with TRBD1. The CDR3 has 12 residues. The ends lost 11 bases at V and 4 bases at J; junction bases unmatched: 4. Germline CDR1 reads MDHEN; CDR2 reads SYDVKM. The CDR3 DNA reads TGTGCCTCCCGACAGGGGGCCTATGGCTACACCTTC. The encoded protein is CASRQGAYGYTF.

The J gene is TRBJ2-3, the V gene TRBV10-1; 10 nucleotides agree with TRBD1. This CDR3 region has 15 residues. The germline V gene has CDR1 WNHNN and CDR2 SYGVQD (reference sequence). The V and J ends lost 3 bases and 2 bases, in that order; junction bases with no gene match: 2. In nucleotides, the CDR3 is TGCGCCAGCAGTGACGGACAGGGGGTCACAGATACGCAGTATTTT. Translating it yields CASSDGQGVTDTQYF.

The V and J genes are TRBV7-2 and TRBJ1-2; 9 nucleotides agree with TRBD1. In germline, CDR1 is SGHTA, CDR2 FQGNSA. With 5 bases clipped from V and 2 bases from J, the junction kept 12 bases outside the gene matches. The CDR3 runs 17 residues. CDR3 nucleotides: TGTGCCAGCAGCGGATACCAGGGACAGGGAGGAAACTATGGCTACACCTTC. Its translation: CASSGYQGQGGNYGYTF.

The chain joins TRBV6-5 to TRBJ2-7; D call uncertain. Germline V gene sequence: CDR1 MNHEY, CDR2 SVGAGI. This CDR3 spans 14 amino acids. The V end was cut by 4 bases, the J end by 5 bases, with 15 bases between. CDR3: CASSSTGGLNEQYF. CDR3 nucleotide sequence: TGTGCCAGCAGTTCCACCGGTGGGTTAAACGAGCAGTACTTC.

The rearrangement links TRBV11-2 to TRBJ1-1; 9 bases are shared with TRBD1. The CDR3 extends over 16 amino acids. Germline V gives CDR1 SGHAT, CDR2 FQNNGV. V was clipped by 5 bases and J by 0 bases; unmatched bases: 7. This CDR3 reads CASSRTGGALNTEAFF. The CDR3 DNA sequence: TGTGCCAGCAGCCGCACAGGGGGCGCGCTGAACACTGAAGCTTTCTTT. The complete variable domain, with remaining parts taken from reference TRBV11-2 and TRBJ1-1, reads EAGVAQSPRYKIIEKRQSVAFWCNPISGHATLYWYQQILGQGPKLLIQFQNNGVVDDSQLPKDRFSAERLKGVDSTLKIQPAKLEDSAVYLCASSRTGGALNTEAFFGQGTRLTVV.

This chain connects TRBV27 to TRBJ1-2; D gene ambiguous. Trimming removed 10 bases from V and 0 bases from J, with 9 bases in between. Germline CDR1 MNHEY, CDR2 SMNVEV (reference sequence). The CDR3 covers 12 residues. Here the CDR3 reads CATSKSNYGYTF. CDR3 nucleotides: TGTGCCACCTCAAAATCTAACTATGGCTACACCTTC.

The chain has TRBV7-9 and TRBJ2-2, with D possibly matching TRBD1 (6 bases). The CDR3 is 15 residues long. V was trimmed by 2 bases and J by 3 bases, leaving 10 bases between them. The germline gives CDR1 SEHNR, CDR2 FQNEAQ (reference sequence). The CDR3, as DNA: TGTGCCAGCAGCTTAAAACAGGGAGACACCGGGGAGCTGTTTTTT. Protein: CASSLKQGDTGELFF.

CDR3 amino acids: CASSPSIDGIQYF. The CDR3 bases are TGTGCCAGCAGTCCAAGCATAGATGGCATTCAGTACTTC. The chain recombines TRBV28 with TRBJ2-4; D gene ambiguous. The CDR3 totals 13 residues. Per germline, CDR1 MDHEN and CDR2 SYDVKM. Trimming removed 5 bases from V and 9 bases from J, with 14 bases in between.

As DNA, the CDR3 is TGTGCCAGCTCAAAAGACAGGGTTACCAATCAGCCCCAGCATTTT. Its protein is CASSKDRVTNQPQHF. V is TRBV18 and J is TRBJ1-5; 7 nucleotides align to TRBD1. CDR1 is KGHSH and CDR2 is LQKENI in the germline V gene. This CDR3 comprises 15 residues. Trimming took 5 bases from V and 3 from J; bases not matched to a gene: 7.

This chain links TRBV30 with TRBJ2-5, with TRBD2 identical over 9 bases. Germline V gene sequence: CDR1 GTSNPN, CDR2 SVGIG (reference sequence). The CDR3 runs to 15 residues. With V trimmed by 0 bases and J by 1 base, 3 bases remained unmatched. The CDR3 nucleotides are TGTGCCTGGAGTGTTGGAGCGGGGGGCCAAGAGACCCAGTACTTC. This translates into CAWSVGAGGQETQYF.

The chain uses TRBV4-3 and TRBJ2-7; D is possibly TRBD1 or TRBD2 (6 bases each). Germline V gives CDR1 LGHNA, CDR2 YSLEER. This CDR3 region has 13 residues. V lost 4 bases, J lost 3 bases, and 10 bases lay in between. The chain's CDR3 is CASSPGGFYEQYF. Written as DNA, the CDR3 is TGCGCCAGCAGCCCCGGGGGCTTCTACGAGCAGTACTTC.

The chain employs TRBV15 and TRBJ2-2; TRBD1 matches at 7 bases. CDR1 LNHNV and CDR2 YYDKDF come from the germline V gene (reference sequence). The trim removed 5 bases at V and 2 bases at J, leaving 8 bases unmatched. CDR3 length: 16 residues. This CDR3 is CATSGLTGINTGELFF. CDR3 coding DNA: TGTGCCACCAGCGGATTGACAGGGATAAACACCGGGGAGCTGTTTTTT. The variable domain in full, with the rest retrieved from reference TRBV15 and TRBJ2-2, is DAMVIQNPRYQVTQFGKPVTLSCSQTLNHNVMYWYQQKSSQAPKLLFHYYDKDFNNEADTPDNFQSRRPNTSFCFLDIRSPGLGDTAMYLCATSGLTGINTGELFFGEGSRLTVL.

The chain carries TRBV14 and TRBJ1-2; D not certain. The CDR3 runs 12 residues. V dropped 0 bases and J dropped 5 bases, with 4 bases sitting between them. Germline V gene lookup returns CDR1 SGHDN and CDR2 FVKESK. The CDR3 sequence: CASSQDGYGYTF. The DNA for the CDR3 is TGTGCCAGCAGCCAAGATGGGTATGGCTACACCTTC.

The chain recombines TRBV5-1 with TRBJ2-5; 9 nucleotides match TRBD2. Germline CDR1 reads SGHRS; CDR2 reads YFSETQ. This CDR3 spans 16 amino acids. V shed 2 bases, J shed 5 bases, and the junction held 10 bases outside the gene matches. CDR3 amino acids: CASSFGASGVGETQYF. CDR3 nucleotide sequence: TGCGCCAGCAGCTTCGGAGCTAGCGGGGTAGGGGAGACCCAGTACTTC.

The CDR3 sequence: CASSFGGKAYGYTF. The CDR3 DNA sequence: TGTGCCAGCAGTTTTGGCGGTAAAGCCTATGGCTACACCTTC. The chain links TRBV28 to TRBJ1-2; D is unresolved. This CDR3 has 14 residues. From germline, CDR1 is MDHEN and CDR2 SYDVKM. The V gene lost 3 bases and the J gene lost 4 bases, with 12 bases spanning the gap.

CDR3 loop: CAWNRGTVNTEAFF. CDR3 nucleotide sequence: TGTGCCTGGAACCGAGGGACTGTGAACACTGAAGCTTTCTTT. The chain links TRBV30 to TRBJ1-1; D is perhaps TRBD1 (5 bases). Germline V gene data show CDR1 as GTSNPN and CDR2 as SVGIG (reference sequence). This CDR3 is built from 14 residues. The V gene lost 4 bases and the J gene lost 0 bases, with 12 bases spanning the gap.

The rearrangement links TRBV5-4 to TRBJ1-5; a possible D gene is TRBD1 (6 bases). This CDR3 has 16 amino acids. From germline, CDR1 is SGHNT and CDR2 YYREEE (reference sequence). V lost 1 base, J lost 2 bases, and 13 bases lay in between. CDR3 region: CASSLSPRGGNQPQHF. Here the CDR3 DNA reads TGTGCCAGCAGCTTGTCGCCCAGGGGCGGCAATCAGCCCCAGCATTTT.

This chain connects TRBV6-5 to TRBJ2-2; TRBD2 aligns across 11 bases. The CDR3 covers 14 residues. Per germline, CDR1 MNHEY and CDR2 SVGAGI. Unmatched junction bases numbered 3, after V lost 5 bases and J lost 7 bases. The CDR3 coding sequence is TGTGCCAGCAGTCAGGGACTAGCGGTCGGGGAGCTGTTTTTT. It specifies CASSQGLAVGELFF.

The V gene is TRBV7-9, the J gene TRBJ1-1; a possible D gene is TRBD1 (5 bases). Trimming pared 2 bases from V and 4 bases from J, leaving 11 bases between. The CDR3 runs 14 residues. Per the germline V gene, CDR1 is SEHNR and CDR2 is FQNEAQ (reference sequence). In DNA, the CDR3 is TGTGCCAGCAGCTTACGGCAGGGCGGCACTGAAGCTTTCTTT. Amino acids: CASSLRQGGTEAFF.